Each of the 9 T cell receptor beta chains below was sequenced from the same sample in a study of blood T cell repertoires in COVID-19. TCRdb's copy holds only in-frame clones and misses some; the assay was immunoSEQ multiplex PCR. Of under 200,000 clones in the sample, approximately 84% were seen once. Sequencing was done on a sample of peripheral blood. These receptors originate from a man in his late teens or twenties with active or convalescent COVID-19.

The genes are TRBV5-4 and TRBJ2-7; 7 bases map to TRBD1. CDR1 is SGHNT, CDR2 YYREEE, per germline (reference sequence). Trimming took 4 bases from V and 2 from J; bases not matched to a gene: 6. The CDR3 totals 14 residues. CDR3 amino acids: CASSIRGRTYEQYF. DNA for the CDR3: TGTGCCAGCAGCATTAGGGGGCGCACCTACGAGCAGTACTTC.

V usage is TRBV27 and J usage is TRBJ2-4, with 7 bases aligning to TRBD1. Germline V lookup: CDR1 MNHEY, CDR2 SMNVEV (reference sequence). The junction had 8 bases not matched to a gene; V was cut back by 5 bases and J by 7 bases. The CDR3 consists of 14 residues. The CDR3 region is CASSPLTGMNIQYF. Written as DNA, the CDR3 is TGTGCCAGCAGTCCGTTGACAGGGATGAACATTCAGTACTTC.

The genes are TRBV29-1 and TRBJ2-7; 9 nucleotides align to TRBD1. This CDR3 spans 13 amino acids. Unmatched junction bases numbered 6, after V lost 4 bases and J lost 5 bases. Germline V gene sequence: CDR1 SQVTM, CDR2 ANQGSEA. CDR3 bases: TGCAGCGTTGTCCGGGACAGGGACCACGAGCAGTACTTC. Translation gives CSVVRDRDHEQYF.

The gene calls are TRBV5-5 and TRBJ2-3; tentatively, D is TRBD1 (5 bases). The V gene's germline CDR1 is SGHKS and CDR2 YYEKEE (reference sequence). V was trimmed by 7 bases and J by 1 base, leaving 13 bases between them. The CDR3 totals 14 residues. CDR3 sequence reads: CASVQGRGTDTQYF. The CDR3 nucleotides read TGTGCCAGCGTCCAGGGAAGAGGCACAGATACGCAGTATTTT.

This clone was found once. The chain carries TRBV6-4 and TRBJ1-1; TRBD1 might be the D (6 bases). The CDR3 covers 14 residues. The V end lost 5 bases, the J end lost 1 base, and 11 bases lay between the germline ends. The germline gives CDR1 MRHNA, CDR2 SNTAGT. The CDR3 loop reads CASSSAGENTEAFF. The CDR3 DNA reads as TGTGCCAGCAGTTCCGCAGGGGAGAACACTGAAGCTTTCTTT.

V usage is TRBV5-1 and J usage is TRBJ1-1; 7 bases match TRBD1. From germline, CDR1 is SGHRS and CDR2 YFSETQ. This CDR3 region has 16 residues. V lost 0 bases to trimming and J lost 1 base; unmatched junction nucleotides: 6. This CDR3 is CASSLGVRGQNTEAFF. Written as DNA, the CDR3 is TGCGCCAGCAGCTTGGGTGTGAGGGGGCAGAACACTGAAGCTTTCTTT.

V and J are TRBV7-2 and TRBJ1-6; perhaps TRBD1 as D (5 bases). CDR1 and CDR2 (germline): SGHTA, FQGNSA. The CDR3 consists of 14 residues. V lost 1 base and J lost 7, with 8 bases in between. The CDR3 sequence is CASSLGTQNSPLHF. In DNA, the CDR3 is TGTGCCAGCAGCTTAGGGACACAGAATTCACCCCTCCACTTT.

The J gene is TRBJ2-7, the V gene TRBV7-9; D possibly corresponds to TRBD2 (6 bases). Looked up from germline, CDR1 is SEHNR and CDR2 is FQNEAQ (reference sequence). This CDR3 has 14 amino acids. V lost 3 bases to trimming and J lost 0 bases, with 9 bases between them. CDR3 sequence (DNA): TGTGCCAGCAGCTTCGGGGGAAGCTCCTACGAGCAGTACTTC. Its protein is CASSFGGSSYEQYF.

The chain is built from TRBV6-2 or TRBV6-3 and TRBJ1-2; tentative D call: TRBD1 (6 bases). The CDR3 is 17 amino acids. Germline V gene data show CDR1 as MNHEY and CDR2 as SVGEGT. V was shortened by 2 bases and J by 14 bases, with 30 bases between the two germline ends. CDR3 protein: CASSYEGTTPGVVVGTF. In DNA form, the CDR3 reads TGTGCCAGCAGTTACGAGGGGACAACCCCAGGGGTCGTCGTTGGGACCTTC.